These T cell receptor beta chains were read from a single sample in a study of T cell clonotyping in hematopoietic cell transplantation. Sequencing was performed with immunoSEQ multiplex PCR; in TCRdb, only in-frame clones are kept and a portion is missing. The profile shows more than 10,000 clones, 92% of them singletons. Sequencing was performed on PBMCs, taken 100 days after allogeneic stem cell transplant. These receptors all stem from a female patient aged 50-60 years who had an allogeneic stem cell transplant from an unrelated donor, so the T cells may come from the graft donor. Some clones in this sample may be carry-over from other donors' samples. Each CDR3 is given with its conserved first and last residue. Fields, in order: J gene, D gene, V gene, clone size, CDR3 protein, CDR3 DNA. The D gene is left open where the match is weak. Clone size is given for some rows only: seen once, a few or many times, or a class if the clone is expanded.

>TRBJ2-4|-|TRBV5-8|few
CASRHSTVGRQGNIQYF
TGTGCCAGCAGACATTCCACAGTCGGGCGGCAGGGCAACATTCAGTACTTC
>TRBJ2-1|-|TRBV27|-
CASSFYHEQFF
TGTGCCAGCAGTTTTTACCATGAGCAGTTCTTC
>TRBJ2-1|-|TRBV30|once
CAWSVPWTLKSSYNEQFF
TGTGCCTGGAGTGTACCTTGGACTCTTAAGAGCTCCTACAATGAGCAGTTCTTC
>TRBJ2-2|TRBD2|TRBV5-1|-
CASRREPSTGELFF
TGCGCCAGCAGGCGGGAGCCCTCGACCGGGGAGCTGTTTTTT
>TRBJ1-1|-|TRBV5-1|-
CASSLTLWPDTEAFF
TGCGCCAGCAGCTTGACACTCTGGCCTGACACTGAAGCTTTCTTT
>TRBJ1-3|-|TRBV18|-
CASSPQRNSGNTIYF
TGTGCCAGCTCGCCCCAGAGAAACTCTGGAAACACCATATATTTT
>TRBJ2-2|-|TRBV7-6|-
CASSLTWALGTGELFF
TGTGCCAGCAGCTTAACCTGGGCTCTCGGGACCGGGGAGCTGTTTTTT
>TRBJ1-3|-|TRBV6-6|-
CATQHSGNTIYF
TGTGCCACCCAACACTCTGGAAACACCATATATTTT
>TRBJ1-1|-|TRBV9|-
CASSVGEWNTEAFF
TGTGCCAGCAGCGTAGGGGAGTGGAACACTGAAGCTTTCTTT
>TRBJ1-1|-|TRBV14|-
CASSVAATEAFF
TGTGCCAGCAGCGTAGCGGCCACTGAAGCTTTCTTT
>TRBJ2-3|-|TRBV29-1|-
CSVEGLLATKTDTQYF
TGCAGCGTTGAAGGCCTCCTAGCTACTAAAACAGATACGCAGTATTTT
>TRBJ2-2|TRBD1|TRBV5-1|-
CASRTGYNTGELFF
TGCGCCAGCAGGACAGGGTACAACACCGGGGAGCTGTTTTTT
>TRBJ1-5|-|TRBV6-1|-
CASSEAAATDLNQPQHF
TGTGCCAGCAGTGAAGCGGCAGCAACGGATTTGAATCAGCCCCAGCATTTT
>TRBJ1-1|-|TRBV5-1|once
CASSPDPQTRAFF
TGCGCCAGCAGTCCAGACCCGCAGACCAGGGCTTTCTTT
>TRBJ2-5|TRBD2|TRBV2|-
CASKGLAETQYF
TGTGCCAGCAAGGGACTAGCGGAGACCCAGTACTTC
>TRBJ1-5|-|TRBV29-1|-
CSEGWRWVYQPQHF
TGCAGCGAAGGGTGGCGGTGGGTATATCAGCCCCAGCATTTT
>TRBJ1-1|-|TRBV20-1|-
CSEDSVTEAFF
TGCAGTGAGGACAGTGTCACTGAAGCTTTCTTT
>TRBJ2-1|TRBD2|TRBV5-1|-
CASSLAGGRDNEQFF
TGCGCCAGCAGCTTGGCTGGCGGGAGGGACAATGAGCAGTTCTTC
>TRBJ1-1|-|TRBV30|-
CAWRYTANTEAFF
TGTGCCTGGAGATATACAGCGAACACTGAAGCTTTCTTT
>TRBJ1-5|-|TRBV27|-
CASSLSSRGSNQPQHF
TGTGCCAGCAGTTTATCATCTAGGGGAAGCAATCAGCCCCAGCATTTT
>TRBJ2-5|-|TRBV5-4|-
CASSSGTRQETQYF
TGTGCCAGCAGCTCCGGGACCCGTCAAGAGACCCAGTACTTC
>TRBJ2-2|-|TRBV25-1|-
CASSESANTGELFF
TGTGCCAGCAGTGAATCCGCGAACACCGGGGAGCTGTTTTTT
>TRBJ2-7|-|TRBV30|-
CACRDFTTRMEYEQYF
TGTGCCTGCCGGGACTTCACGACCCGTATGGAGTACGAGCAGTACTTC
>TRBJ1-4|-|TRBV4-3|-
CASSQDLGSITNEKLFF
TGCGCCAGCAGCCAAGATCTGGGGTCGATTACTAATGAAAAACTGTTTTTT
>TRBJ2-7|-|TRBV28|-
CASNSPPRGRGYEQYF
TGTGCCAGCAACTCGCCCCCGCGGGGTAGGGGATACGAGCAGTACTTC
>TRBJ1-6|-|TRBV27|-
CASSPSRGYNSPLHF
TGTGCCAGCAGCCCCTCGAGGGGATATAATTCACCCCTCCACTTT
>TRBJ2-2|TRBD1|TRBV7-2|-
CASSFWTGGTGELFF
TGTGCCAGCAGCTTCTGGACAGGCGGTACCGGGGAGCTGTTTTTT
>TRBJ2-5|-|TRBV25-1|-
CASSFVHGETQYF
TGTGCCAGCAGTTTCGTACACGGAGAGACCCAGTACTTC
>TRBJ2-5|-|TRBV29-1|-
CSVRPQETQYF
TGCAGCGTAAGGCCCCAGGAGACCCAGTACTTC
>TRBJ1-5|-|TRBV6-6|-
CASSRNQPQHF
TGTGCCAGCAGCAGAAATCAGCCCCAGCATTTT
>TRBJ2-2|-|TRBV28|few
CATDRNTGELFF
TGTGCCACCGACCGAAACACCGGGGAGCTGTTTTTT
>TRBJ1-3|-|TRBV10-3|-
CAISGQSSGNTIYF
TGTGCCATCAGTGGACAGAGCTCTGGAAACACCATATATTTT
>TRBJ2-2|TRBD1|TRBV2|-
CAGDRGLTGELFF
TGTGCCGGGGACAGGGGGCTCACCGGGGAGCTGTTTTTT
>TRBJ1-3|-|TRBV7-2|-
CASSLVDGNTIYF
TGTGCCAGCAGCTTAGTAGACGGAAACACCATATATTTT
>TRBJ2-3|-|TRBV18|-
CASSSTGDTQYF
TGTGCCAGCTCATCGACAGGAGATACGCAGTATTTT